These 20 T cell receptor gamma chains were sequenced from one sample in a study of human gamma delta and Vdelta1 T cells. TCRdb re-called the PCR reads with CATT. The data contain 400 or so gamma-chain clones, about 4.4% of them singletons. The sequencing sample was made of differentiated CD27- Vdelta1 gamma-delta T cells from blood. All receptors derive from a human donor in good health.

This clone showed up just a few times. A far more abundant clone sits one base away, making this likely a read error. Different DNA sequences within this sample yield the same CDR3. The chain employs TRGV5 and TRGJP2. CDR3 length equals 16 residues. Germline lookup yields CDR1 VINAFY and CDR2 YDVSNSKD. The CDR3 loop reads CATWDRKVSRDWIKTF. CDR3 sequence (DNA): TGCGCCACCTGGGACAGGAAAGTTAGTCGTGATTGGATCAAGACGTTT.

With respect to this clone: A read error likely explains why the TCRdb protein, taken from a much larger clone, differs from this DNA's translation at residues 3 and 8; the protein shown is translated from the DNA. Without a V gene call, the J gene is given as TRGJ1 or TRGJ2. This CDR3 has 11 residues. CDR3 amino acids: CASWDAVKKLF. The CDR3, as DNA: TGTGCCTCCTGGGACGCAGTAAAGAAACTCTTT.

In regard to this clone: TCRdb attributes to this sequence the protein of a much larger clone, which differs from the DNA translation at residue 8; a read error is likely, and the protein displayed is translated from the DNA. This chain links TRGV9 with TRGJP. The J segment lost 9 bases and the V segment lost 0 bases, leaving 5 bases of the junction unmatched. Germline V gene sequence: CDR1 GITISATS, CDR2 ISYDGTV (reference sequence). This CDR3 has 16 residues. The CDR3, as DNA: TGTGCCTTGTGGGAGGTGCGGGGGTTGGGCAAAAAAATCAAGGTATTT. This gives the protein CALWEVRGLGKKIKVF.

Remarks on this clone: The protein in TCRdb stems from a much larger clone and differs at residue 5 from this DNA's translation, likely a read error; here the protein is translated from the DNA. The rearrangement links TRGV9 to TRGJ1 or TRGJ2. The germline CDR1 and CDR2 sequences are GITISATS and ISYDGTV (reference sequence). J gave up 10 bases and V 5 bases, and 8 bases lay outside the gene matches. The CDR3 has 11 residues. CDR3 in DNA: TGTGCCTTGTGGGTGGTTGGCAAGAAACTCTTT. Encoded protein: CALWVVGKKLF.

Concerning this clone: A read error is the likely source, as a far larger clone sits one nucleotide away. The same CDR3 is also encoded by other DNA sequences in this sample. This chain links TRGV5 with TRGJ1 or TRGJ2. The CDR3 contains 13 residues. Germline lookup yields CDR1 VINAFY and CDR2 YDVSNSKD. The ends lost 4 bases at V and 8 bases at J; junction bases unmatched: 11. CDR3 loop: CATWEKPGHKKLF. The CDR3 DNA reads as TGTGCCACCTGGGAGAAGCCGGGGCATAAGAAACTCTTT.

There are a few counts of this clone. The protein that TCRdb holds for this DNA derives from a much larger clone and differs from the translated DNA at residue 12, which likely indicates a read error; the protein shown here is translated from the DNA. This chain links TRGV5 with TRGJ1 or TRGJ2. Germline CDR1 is VINAFY and CDR2 is YDVSNSKD. The CDR3 runs 13 residues. The CDR3 DNA follows: TGTGCCACCTGGGAGAAGCCAGGGCATAAGAAAATCTTT. It is translated as CATWEKPGHKKIF.

The chain combines TRGV9 with TRGJ1 or TRGJ2. Trimming removed 0 bases from V and 16 bases from J; junction bases left unmatched: 24. Germline V gene lookup returns CDR1 GITISATS and CDR2 ISYDGTV (reference sequence). The CDR3 has 16 amino acids. The chain's CDR3 is CALWEVRELGKKKKLF. Written as DNA, the CDR3 is TGTGCCTTGTGGGAGGTGCGGGAGTTGGGCAAAAAAAAAAAGCTCTTT.

A word on this clone: TCRdb has a much larger clone's protein, which differs at residue 2 from the translation of this DNA, likely because of a read error; what is shown is the protein translated from the DNA. The chain uses TRGV9 and TRGJP. Germline V CDR1 and CDR2: GITISATS, ISYDGTV (reference sequence). The CDR3 consists of 16 residues. CDR3: CTLWEVRELGKKIKVF. CDR3 DNA: TGTACCTTGTGGGAGGTGCGGGAGTTGGGCAAAAAAATCAAGGTATTT.

In its sample, this clone was seen a few times. A read error is possible here, since a much larger clone lies one base away. Other DNA sequences in the same sample also yield this CDR3. The rearrangement joins TRGV9 to TRGJ1 or TRGJ2. V trimming: 1 base; J trimming: 10 bases; junction bases outside the gene matches: 4. The V gene's germline CDR1 is GITISATS and CDR2 ISYDGTV (reference sequence). The CDR3 runs to 11 residues. This chain's CDR3 is CALWEVGKKLF. The CDR3 region has the DNA TGTGCCTTGTGGGAGGTCGGAAAGAAACTCTTT.

Concerning this clone: The translation of this DNA and the TCRdb protein of a much larger clone differ at residue 5, probably owing to a read error; the protein shown here is translated from the DNA. The rearrangement uses TRGV9 and TRGJP. CDR1 GITISATS and CDR2 ISYDGTV come from the germline V gene (reference sequence). The CDR3 sequence is 16 residues long. CDR3 bases: TGTGCCTTGTGGGTGGTGCGGGAGTTGGGCAAAAAAATCAAGGTATTT. Its translation: CALWVVRELGKKIKVF.

Concerning this clone itself: A far bigger clonotype differs at one base, so this is likely a read error. Other nucleotide sequences from this sample produce the same CDR3. The chain links TRGV9 to TRGJP. From germline, CDR1 is GITISATS and CDR2 ISYDGTV (reference sequence). CDR3 length equals 16 residues. The CDR3 DNA reads TGTGCCTTGTGGGAGGTGCGGGAGTTGGGCAAAAAAATAAAGGTATTT. Protein: CALWEVRELGKKIKVF.

This clone was detected only once. No V gene was called, and the J gene is TRGJ1 or TRGJ2. The CDR3 consists of 14 residues. CDR3 protein: CATWDGIRHYKKLF. The CDR3 bases are TGTGCCACCTGGGACGGGATTCGGCACTATAAGAAACTCTTT.

This clone has a handful of counts. The protein that TCRdb holds for this DNA derives from a much larger clone and differs from the translated DNA at residue 8, which likely indicates a read error; the protein shown here is translated from the DNA. J is TRGJ1 or TRGJ2 and V is TRGV9. CDR1 is GITISATS, CDR2 ISYDGTV, per germline (reference sequence). With V trimmed by 3 bases and J by 3 bases, 8 bases remained unmatched. This CDR3 is 14 amino acids long. CDR3 coding DNA: TGTGCCTTGTGGGAGACTCTGATTTATTATAAGAAACTCTTT. Protein: CALWETLIYYKKLF.

Remarks on this clone: Given a much more abundant clone one base away, this may be a read error. This sequence joins TRGV9 and TRGJ1 or TRGJ2. CDR1 is GITISATS, CDR2 ISYDGTV, per germline (reference sequence). The CDR3 runs to 12 residues. CDR3 amino acids: CALWEVQYKKLF. The CDR3 nucleotides are TGTGCCTTGTGGGAGGTGCAATATAAGAAACTATTT.

This clone is judged medium-sized (0.01 to 0.1%). This DNA's translation and the protein TCRdb lists, from a much larger clone, do not match at residue 7, likely due to a read error; the protein shown is translated from the DNA. This sample also contains other DNA sequences that code for the same CDR3. The rearrangement joins TRGV9 to TRGJ1 or TRGJ2. This CDR3 has 11 amino acids. V lost 1 base, J lost 10 bases, and 4 bases stayed unmatched. CDR1 is GITISATS and CDR2 is ISYDGTV in the germline V gene (reference sequence). The CDR3 sequence is CALWEVDKKLF. In nucleotides, the CDR3 is TGTGCCTTGTGGGAGGTTGACAAGAAACTCTTT.

This clone has a handful of counts. The protein TCRdb lists belongs to a much larger clone and differs from this DNA's translation at residue 8, which points to a read error; the protein shown is made from the DNA. The rearrangement links TRGV9 to TRGJP. V shed 0 bases, J shed 8 bases, and the junction held 4 bases outside the gene matches. The CDR3 has 16 amino acids. Germline assignment: CDR1 GITISATS and CDR2 ISYDGTV (reference sequence). CDR3 loop: CALWEVRKLGKKIKVF. The CDR3 DNA sequence: TGTGCCTTGTGGGAGGTGCGGAAGTTGGGCAAAAAAATCAAGGTATTT.

This clone was found a few times. In the same sample, other DNA sequences code for this CDR3. The rearrangement links TRGV9 to TRGJ1 or TRGJ2. Germline values: CDR1 GITISATS, CDR2 ISYDGTV (reference sequence). The trim removed 3 bases at V and 5 bases at J, leaving 16 bases unmatched. The CDR3 has 16 amino acids. The DNA for the CDR3 is TGTGCCTTGTGGGAGCCCGAACGCCTGAGTCATTATAAGAAACTCTTT. As protein: CALWEPERLSHYKKLF.

This clone is termed medium-sized (0.01 to 0.1%). The mismatch at residue 15 between this DNA's translation and the TCRdb protein of a much larger clone likely reflects a read error; the protein shown is translated from the DNA. The V and J genes are TRGV9 and TRGJP. CDR1 GITISATS and CDR2 ISYDGTV come from the germline V gene (reference sequence). The CDR3 totals 16 residues. CDR3 amino acids: CALWEVRELGKKNKLF. As DNA, the CDR3 is TGTGCCTTGTGGGAGGTGCGGGAGTTGGGCAAAAAAAACAAGCTCTTT.

This clone was seen a few times. The translation of this DNA and the TCRdb protein of a much larger clone differ at residue 6, probably owing to a read error; the protein shown here is translated from the DNA. The rearrangement links TRGV5 to TRGJ1 or TRGJ2. The CDR3 loop spans 13 amino acids. The germline V gene has CDR1 VINAFY and CDR2 YDVSNSKD. With 4 bases clipped from V and 8 bases from J, the junction kept 11 bases outside the gene matches. The CDR3 DNA reads TGTGCCACCTGGGAGACGCCAGGGCATAAGAAACTCTTT. Translated: CATWETPGHKKLF.

This clone was seen a handful of times. Relative to the germline gene, one junction end is altered; a read error may explain this. Distinct nucleotide sequences in the sample also encode this CDR3. The rearrangement uses TRGV9 and TRGJP. The CDR3 has 16 amino acids. The V gene's germline CDR1 is GITISATS and CDR2 ISYDGTV (reference sequence). The CDR3 loop is CALWEVRELGKKIKLF. The CDR3 nucleotides read TGTGCCTTGTGGGAGGTGCGGGAGTTGGGCAAAAAAATAAAGCTCTTT.